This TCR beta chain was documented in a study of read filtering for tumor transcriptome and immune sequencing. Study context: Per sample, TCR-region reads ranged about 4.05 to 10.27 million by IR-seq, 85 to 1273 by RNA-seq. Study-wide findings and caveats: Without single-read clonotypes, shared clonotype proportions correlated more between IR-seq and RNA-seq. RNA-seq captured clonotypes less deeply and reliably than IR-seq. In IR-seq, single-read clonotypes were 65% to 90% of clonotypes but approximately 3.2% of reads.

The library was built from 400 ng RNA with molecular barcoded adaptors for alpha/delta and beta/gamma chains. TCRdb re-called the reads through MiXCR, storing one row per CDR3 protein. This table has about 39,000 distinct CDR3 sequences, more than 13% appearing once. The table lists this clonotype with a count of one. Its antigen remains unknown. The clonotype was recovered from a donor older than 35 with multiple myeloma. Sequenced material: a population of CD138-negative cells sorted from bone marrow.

CDR3 residues: CASSRSREIYYGYTF. The CDR3, as DNA: TGTGCCAGCAGCCGGAGCAGGGAAATTTACTATGGCTACACCTTC. The chain has TRBV12-3 or TRBV12-4 and TRBJ1-2; tentative D call: TRBD1 (5 bases). The CDR3 contains 15 residues. V was clipped by 6 bases and J by 3 bases, with 17 bases between them.